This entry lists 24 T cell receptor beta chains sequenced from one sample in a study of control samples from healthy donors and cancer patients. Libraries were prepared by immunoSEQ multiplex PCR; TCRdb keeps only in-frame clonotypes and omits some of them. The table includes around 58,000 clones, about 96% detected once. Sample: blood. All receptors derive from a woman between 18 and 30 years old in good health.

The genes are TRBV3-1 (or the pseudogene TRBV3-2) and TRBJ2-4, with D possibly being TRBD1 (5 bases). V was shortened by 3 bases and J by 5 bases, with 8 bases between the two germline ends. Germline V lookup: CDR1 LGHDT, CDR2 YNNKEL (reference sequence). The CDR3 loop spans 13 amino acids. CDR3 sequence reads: CASSHTGENIQYF. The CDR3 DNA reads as TGTGCCAGCAGCCATACAGGCGAAAACATTCAGTACTTC.

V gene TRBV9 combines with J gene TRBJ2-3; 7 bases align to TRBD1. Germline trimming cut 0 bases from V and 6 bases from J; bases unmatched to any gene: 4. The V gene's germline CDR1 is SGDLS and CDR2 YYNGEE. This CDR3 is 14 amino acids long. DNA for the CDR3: TGTGCCAGCAGCGTAGAGGGGGCCCGTGATACGCAGTATTTT. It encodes CASSVEGARDTQYF. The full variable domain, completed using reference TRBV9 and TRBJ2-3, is DSGVTQTPKHLITATGQRVTLRCSPRSGDLSVYWYQQSLDQGLQFLIQYYNGEERAKGNILERFSAQQFPDLHSELNLSSLELGDSALYFCASSVEGARDTQYFGPGTRLTVL.

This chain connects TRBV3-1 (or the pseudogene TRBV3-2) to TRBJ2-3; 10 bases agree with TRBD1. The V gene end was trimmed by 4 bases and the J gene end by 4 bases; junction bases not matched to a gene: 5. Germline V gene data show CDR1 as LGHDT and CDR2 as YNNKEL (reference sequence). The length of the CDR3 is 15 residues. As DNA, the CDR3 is TGTGCCAGCAGCCGCGGGACAGGGGAGCCAGATACGCAGTATTTT. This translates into CASSRGTGEPDTQYF.

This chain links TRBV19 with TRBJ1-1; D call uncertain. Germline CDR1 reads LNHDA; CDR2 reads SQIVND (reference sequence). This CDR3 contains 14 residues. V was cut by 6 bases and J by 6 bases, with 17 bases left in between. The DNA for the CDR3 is TGTGCCAGTAGGGTCGTGCAGATGAGCGCTGAAGCTTTCTTT. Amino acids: CASRVVQMSAEAFF.

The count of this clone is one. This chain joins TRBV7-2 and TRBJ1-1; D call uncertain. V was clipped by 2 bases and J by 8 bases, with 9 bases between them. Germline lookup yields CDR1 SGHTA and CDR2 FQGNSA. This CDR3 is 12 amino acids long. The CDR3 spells CASSLSAVEAFF. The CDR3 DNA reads TGTGCCAGCAGCTTATCGGCGGTAGAAGCTTTCTTT.

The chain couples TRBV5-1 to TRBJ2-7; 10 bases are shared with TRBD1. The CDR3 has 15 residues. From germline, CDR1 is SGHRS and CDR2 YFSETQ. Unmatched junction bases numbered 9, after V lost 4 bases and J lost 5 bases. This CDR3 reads CASSPAGTGVHEQYF. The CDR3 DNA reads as TGCGCCAGCAGCCCGGCGGGGACAGGGGTCCACGAGCAGTACTTC.

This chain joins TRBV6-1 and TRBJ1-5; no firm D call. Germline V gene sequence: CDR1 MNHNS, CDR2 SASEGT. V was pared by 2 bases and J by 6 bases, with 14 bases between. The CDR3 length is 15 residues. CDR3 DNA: TGTGCCAGCAGTGAACCCCCGGACTGGAGTCAGCCCCAGCATTTT. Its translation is CASSEPPDWSQPQHF.

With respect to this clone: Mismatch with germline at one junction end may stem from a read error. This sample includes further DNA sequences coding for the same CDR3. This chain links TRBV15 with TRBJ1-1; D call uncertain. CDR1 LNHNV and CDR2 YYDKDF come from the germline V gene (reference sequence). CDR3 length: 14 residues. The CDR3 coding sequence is TGTGCCACCAGCAGAGATATACCGAACACTGAAGCCTTCTTT. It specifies CATSRDIPNTEAFF.

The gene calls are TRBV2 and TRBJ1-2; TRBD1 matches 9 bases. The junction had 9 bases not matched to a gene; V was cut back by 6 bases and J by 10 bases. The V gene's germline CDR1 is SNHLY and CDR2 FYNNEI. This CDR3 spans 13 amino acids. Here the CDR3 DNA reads TGTGCCAGCAGCCCAGGGGACAGGGATGACTACACCTTC. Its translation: CASSPGDRDDYTF.

CDR3: CASRPDSHNQPQHF. CDR3 nucleotide sequence: TGTGCCAGCAGGCCAGACAGTCACAATCAGCCCCAGCATTTT. The rearrangement links TRBV6-5 to TRBJ1-5; a weak D match, TRBD1 (5 bases). The CDR3 loop spans 14 amino acids. Deletions cut 6 bases from V and 3 bases from J, with 12 bases between. CDR1 is MNHEY, CDR2 SVGAGI, per germline.

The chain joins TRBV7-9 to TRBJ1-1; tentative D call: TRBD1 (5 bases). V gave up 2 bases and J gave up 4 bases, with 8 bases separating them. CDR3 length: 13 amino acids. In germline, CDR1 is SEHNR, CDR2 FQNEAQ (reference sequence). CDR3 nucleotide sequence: TGTGCCAGCAGCTTACCAGGGTCCACTGAAGCTTTCTTT. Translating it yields CASSLPGSTEAFF.

CDR3 region: CASSQGPSGRTEAFF. The CDR3 DNA is TGCGCCAGCAGCCAAGGGCCCTCAGGGAGAACTGAAGCTTTCTTT. The chain has TRBV4-3 and TRBJ1-1, with D tentatively TRBD1 (5 bases). This CDR3 comprises 15 residues. The germline V and J ends were trimmed by 1 base and 5 bases, with 14 bases remaining between them. Per germline, CDR1 LGHNA and CDR2 YSLEER.

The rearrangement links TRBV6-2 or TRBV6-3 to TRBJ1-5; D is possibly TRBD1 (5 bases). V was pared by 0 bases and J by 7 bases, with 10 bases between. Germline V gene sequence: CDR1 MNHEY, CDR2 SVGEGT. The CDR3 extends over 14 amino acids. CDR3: CASSYSSDSQPQHF. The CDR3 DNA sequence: TGTGCCAGCAGTTACTCCTCAGACAGCCAGCCCCAGCATTTT.

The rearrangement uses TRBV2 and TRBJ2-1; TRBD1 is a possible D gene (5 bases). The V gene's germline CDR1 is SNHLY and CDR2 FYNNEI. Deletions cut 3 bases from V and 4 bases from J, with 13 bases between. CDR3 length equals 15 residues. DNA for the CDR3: TGTGCCAGCAGTGATAGGGGCGCGCGGTACAATGAGCAGTTCTTC. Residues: CASSDRGARYNEQFF.

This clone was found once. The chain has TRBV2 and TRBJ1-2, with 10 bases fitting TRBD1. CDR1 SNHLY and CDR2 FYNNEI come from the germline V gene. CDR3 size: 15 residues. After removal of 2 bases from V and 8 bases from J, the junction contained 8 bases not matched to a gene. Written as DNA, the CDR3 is TGTGCCAGCAGTGAAATAGGGACAGGGGAGAGAGGCTACACCTTC. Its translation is CASSEIGTGERGYTF.

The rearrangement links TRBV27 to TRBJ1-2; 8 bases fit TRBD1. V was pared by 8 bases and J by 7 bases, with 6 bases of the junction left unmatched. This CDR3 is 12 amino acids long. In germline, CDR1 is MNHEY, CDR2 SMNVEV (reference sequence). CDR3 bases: TGTGCCAGCGGGACAGGCCGGGGTGGCTACACCTTC. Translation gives CASGTGRGGYTF.

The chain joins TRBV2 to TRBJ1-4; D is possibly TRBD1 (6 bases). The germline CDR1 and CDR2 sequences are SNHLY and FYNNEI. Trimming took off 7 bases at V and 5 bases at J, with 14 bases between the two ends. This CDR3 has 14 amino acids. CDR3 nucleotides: TGTGCCAGCAAGACCCGGGACATCAATGAAAAACTGTTTTTT. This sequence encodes CASKTRDINEKLFF.

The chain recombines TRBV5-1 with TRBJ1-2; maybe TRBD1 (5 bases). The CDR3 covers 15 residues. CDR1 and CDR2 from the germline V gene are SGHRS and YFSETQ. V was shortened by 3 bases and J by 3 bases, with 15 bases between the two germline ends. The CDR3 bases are TGCGCCAGCAGCTGGTTGATGTGGGGCTACTATGGCTACACCTTC. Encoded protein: CASSWLMWGYYGYTF.

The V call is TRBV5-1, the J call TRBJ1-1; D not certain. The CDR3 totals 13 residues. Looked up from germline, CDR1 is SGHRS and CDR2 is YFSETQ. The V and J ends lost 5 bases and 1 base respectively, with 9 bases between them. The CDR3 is CASSPSGNTEAFF. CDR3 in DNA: TGCGCCAGCAGTCCCTCCGGGAACACTGAAGCTTTCTTT.

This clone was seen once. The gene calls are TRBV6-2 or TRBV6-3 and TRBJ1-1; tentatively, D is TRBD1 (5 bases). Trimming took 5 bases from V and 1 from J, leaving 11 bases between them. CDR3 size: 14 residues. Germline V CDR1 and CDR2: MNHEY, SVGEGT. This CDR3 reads CASSLGRGNTEAFF. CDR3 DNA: TGTGCCAGCAGTCTGGGGAGGGGGAACACTGAAGCTTTCTTT.

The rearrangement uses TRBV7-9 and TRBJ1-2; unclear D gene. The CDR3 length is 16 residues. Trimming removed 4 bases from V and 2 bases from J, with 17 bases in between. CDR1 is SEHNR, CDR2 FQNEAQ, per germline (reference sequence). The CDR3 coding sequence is TGTGCCAGCAGCTCCAGGTGGGCTCAGGAGAACTATGGCTACACCTTC. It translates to CASSSRWAQENYGYTF. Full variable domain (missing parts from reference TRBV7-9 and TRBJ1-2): DTGVSQNPRHKITKRGQNVTFRCDPISEHNRLYWYRQTLGQGPEFLTYFQNEAQLEKSRLLSDRFSAERPKGSFSTLEIQRTEQGDSAMYLCASSSRWAQENYGYTFGSGTRLTVV.

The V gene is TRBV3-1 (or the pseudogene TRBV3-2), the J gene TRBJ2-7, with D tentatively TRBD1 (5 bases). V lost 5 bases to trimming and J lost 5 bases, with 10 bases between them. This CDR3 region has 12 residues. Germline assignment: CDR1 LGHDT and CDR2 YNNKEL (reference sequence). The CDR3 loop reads CASSTTGHEQYF. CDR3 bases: TGTGCCAGCAGCACCACAGGACACGAGCAGTACTTC.

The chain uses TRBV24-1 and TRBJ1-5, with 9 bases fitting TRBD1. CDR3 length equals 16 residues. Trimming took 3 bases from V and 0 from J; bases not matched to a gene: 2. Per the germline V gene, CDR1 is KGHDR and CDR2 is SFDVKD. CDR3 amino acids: CATSDGDRDSNQPQHF. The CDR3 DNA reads TGTGCCACCAGTGATGGGGACAGGGATAGCAATCAGCCCCAGCATTTT.

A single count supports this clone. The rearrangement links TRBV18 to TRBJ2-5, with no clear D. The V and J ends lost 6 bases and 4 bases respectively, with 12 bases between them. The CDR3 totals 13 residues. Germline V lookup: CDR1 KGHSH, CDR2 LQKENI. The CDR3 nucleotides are TGTGCCAGCTCCTTCGCTAGAAGAGAGACCCAGTACTTC. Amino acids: CASSFARRETQYF.